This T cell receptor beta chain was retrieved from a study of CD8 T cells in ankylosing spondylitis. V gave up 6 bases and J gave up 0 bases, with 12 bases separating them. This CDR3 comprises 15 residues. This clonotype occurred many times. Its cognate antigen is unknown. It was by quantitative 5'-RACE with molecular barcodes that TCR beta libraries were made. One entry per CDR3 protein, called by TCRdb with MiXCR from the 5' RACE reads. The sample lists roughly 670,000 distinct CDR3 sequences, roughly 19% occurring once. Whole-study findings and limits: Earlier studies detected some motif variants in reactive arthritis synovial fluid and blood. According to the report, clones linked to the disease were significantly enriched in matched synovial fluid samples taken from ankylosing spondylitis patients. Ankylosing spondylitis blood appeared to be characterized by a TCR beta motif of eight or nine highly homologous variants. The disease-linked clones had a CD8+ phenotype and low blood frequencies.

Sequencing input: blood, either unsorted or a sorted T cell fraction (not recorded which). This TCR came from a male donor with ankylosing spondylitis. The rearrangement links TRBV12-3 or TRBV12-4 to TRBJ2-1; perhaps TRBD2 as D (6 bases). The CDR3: CASSPRDSSYNEQFF. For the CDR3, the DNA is TGTGCCAGCAGCCCTCGGGACTCCTCCTACAATGAGCAGTTCTTC.